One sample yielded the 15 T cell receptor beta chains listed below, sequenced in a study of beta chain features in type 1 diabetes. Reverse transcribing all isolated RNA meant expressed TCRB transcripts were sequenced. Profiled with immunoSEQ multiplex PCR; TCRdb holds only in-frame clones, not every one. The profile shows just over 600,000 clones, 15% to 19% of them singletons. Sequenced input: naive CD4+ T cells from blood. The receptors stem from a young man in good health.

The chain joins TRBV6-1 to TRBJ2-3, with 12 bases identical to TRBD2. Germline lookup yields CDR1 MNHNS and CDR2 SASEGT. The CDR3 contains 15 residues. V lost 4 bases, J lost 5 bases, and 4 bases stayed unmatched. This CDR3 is CASSGPGLAGDTQYF. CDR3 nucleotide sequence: TGTGCCAGCAGTGGCCCGGGACTAGCGGGAGATACGCAGTATTTT.

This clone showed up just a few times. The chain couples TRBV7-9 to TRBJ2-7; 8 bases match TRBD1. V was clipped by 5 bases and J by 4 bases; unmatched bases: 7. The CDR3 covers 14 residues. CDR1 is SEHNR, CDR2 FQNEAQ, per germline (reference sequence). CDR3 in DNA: TGTGCCAGCAGCCCCCGACAGGGGACGTACGAGCAGTACTTC. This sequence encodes CASSPRQGTYEQYF.

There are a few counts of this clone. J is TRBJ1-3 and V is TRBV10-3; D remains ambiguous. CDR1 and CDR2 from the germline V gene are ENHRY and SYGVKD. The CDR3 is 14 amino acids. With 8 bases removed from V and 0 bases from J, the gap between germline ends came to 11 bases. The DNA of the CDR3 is TGTGCCATCGCCGGGGTTTCCTCTGGAAACACCATATATTTT. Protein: CAIAGVSSGNTIYF.

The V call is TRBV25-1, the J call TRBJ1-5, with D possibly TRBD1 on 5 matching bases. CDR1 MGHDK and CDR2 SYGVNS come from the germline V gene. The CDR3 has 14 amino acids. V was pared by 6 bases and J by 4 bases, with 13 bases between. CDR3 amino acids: CASRAPGPNQPQHF. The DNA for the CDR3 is TGTGCCAGCAGAGCACCGGGACCTAATCAGCCCCAGCATTTT.

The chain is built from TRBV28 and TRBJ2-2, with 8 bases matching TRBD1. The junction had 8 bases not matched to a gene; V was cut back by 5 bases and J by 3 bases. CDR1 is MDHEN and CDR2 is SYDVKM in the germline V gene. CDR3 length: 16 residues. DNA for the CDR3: TGTGCCAGCAGTCCCTCGGACAGGGTCGACACCGGGGAGCTGTTTTTT. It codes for CASSPSDRVDTGELFF.

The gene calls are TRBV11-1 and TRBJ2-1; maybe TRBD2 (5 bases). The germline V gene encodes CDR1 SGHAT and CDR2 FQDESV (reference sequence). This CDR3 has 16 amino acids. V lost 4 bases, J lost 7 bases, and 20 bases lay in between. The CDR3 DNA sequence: TGTGCCAGCAGCTCCAGCGGCCTACGGACGGGGAATGAGCAGTTCTTC. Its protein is CASSSSGLRTGNEQFF.

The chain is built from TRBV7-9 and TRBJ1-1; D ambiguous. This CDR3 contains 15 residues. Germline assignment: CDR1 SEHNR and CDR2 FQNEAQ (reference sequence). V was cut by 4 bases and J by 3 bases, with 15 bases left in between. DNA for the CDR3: TGTGCCAGCAGCTGGGAGGAGGCATCGGACACTGAAGCTTTCTTT. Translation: CASSWEEASDTEAFF.

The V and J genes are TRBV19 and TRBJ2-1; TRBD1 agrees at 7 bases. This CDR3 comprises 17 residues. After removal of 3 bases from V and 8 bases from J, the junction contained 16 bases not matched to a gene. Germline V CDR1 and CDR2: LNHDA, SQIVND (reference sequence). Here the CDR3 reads CASSIQGKQGPRDEQFF. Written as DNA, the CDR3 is TGTGCCAGTAGTATCCAAGGGAAACAGGGGCCGCGTGATGAGCAGTTCTTC.

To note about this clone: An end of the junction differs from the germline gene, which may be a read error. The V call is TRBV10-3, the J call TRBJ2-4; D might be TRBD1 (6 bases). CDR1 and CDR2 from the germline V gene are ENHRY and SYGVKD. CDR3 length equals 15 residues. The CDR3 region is CASSYFGTHGNIQYF. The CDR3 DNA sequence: TGTGCCAGCAGTTACTTTGGGACACACGGAAACATTCAGTACTTC.

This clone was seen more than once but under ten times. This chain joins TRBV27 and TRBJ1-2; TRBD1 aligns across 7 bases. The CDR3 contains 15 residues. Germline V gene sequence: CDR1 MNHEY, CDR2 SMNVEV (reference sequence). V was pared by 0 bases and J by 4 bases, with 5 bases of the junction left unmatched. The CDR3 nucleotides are TGTGCCAGCAGTTTATCTAGGACAGGAGCCTATGGCTACACCTTC. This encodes CASSLSRTGAYGYTF.

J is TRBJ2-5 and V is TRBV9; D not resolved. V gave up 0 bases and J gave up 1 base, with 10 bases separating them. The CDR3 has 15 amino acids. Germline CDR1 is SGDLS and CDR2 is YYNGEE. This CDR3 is CASSVAIASQETQYF. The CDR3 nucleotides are TGTGCCAGCAGCGTAGCTATAGCCTCCCAAGAGACCCAGTACTTC.

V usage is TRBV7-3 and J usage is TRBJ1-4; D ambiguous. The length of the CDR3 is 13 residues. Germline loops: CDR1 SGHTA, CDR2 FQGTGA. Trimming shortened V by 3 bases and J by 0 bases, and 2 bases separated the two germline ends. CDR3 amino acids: CASSFSTNEKLFF. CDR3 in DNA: TGTGCCAGCAGCTTTTCAACTAATGAAAAACTGTTTTTT.

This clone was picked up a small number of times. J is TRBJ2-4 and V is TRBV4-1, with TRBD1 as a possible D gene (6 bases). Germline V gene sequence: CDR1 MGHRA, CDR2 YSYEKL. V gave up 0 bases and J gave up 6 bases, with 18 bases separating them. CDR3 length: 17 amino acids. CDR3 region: CASSQDWQGIRVNIQYF. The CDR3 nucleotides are TGCGCCAGCAGCCAAGATTGGCAGGGGATTAGGGTAAACATTCAGTACTTC.

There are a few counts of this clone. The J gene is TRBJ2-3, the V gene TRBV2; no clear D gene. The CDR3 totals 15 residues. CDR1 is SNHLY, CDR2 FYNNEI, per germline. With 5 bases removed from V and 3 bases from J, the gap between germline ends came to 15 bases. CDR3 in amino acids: CASSNLRSKTDTQYF. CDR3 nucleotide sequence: TGTGCCAGCAGTAACCTTCGATCGAAGACAGATACGCAGTATTTT.

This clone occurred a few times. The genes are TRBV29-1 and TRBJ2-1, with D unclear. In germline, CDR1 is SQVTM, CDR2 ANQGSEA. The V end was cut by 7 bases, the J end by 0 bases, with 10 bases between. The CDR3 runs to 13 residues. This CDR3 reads CSGLVYSYNEQFF. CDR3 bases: TGCAGCGGTTTAGTATACTCCTACAATGAGCAGTTCTTC.